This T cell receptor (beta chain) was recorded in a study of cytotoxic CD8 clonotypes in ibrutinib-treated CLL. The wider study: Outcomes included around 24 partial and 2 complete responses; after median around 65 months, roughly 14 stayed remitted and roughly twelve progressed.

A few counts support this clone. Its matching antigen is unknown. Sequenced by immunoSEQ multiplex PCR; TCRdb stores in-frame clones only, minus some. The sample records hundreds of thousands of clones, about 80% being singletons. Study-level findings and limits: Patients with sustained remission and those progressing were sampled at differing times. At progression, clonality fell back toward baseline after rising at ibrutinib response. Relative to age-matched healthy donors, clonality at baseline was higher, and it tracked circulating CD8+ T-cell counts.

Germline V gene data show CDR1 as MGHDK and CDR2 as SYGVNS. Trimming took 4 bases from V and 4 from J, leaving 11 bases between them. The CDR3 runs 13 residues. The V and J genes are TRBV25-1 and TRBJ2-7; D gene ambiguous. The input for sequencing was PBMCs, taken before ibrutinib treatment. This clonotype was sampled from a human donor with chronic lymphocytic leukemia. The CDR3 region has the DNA TGTGCCAGCAGTGTCGGTGATCGATACGAGCAGTACTTC. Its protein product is CASSVGDRYEQYF.